The following is a T cell receptor (beta chain) sequence with its context. Its antigen is currently unknown. Looked up from germline, CDR1 is MDHEN and CDR2 is SYDVKM. The CDR3 spans 14 residues. The germline V and J ends were trimmed by 8 bases and 5 bases, with 16 bases remaining between them. These data are taken from a study of brain T cells in children with intractable seizures. Clones were read by immunoSEQ multiplex PCR, and TCRdb kept only the in-frame ones, dropping some. This table holds under 150,000 clones, approximately 94% found once. Study-wide results and limits: Pre- and post-surgery blood differed in depth, so pre-surgery absences may be undersampling. HCMV serostatus was not known, and viral specificity came from CDR3 similarity only.

Only cases whose brain tissue showed the highest T cell transcript signatures were sequenced. Patients received at least one anti-epileptic drug before surgery. This chain uses TRBV28 with TRBJ2-1; D tentatively reads TRBD1 or TRBD2 (5 bases each). This sample comprised peripheral blood, obtained at surgery. The TCR originated in a boy under two years old with hemimegalencephaly and intractable seizures. The CDR3 protein is CASQWGLGNNEQFF. CDR3 coding DNA: TGTGCCAGCCAGTGGGGGTTGGGCAACAATGAGCAGTTCTTC.